Shown below are 12 T cell receptor beta chains from a single sample sequenced in a study of blood T cell repertoires in COVID-19. The protocol was immunoSEQ multiplex PCR, while the TCRdb copy is restricted to in-frame clones and leaves out a portion. Of approximately 150,000 clones listed, about 87% are singletons. The specimen was peripheral blood. The origin of the receptors is a man aged 50-60 years who had recovered from COVID-19.

The count of this clone is one. The chain combines TRBV2 with TRBJ1-5; D is unclear. V shed 4 bases and J shed 0 bases, with 10 bases lying between them. The CDR3 runs 15 residues. The V gene's germline CDR1 is SNHLY and CDR2 FYNNEI. The CDR3 is CASSVVQYSNQPQHF. The CDR3 coding sequence is TGTGCCAGCAGTGTGGTACAGTATAGCAATCAGCCCCAGCATTTT.

In the case of this clone: Within the sample, other DNA sequences also encode this same CDR3. The V gene is TRBV25-1, the J gene TRBJ2-3; D is perhaps TRBD1 (5 bases). CDR3 length equals 14 residues. Trimming took off 3 bases at V and 1 base at J, with 8 bases between the two ends. CDR1 and CDR2 from the germline V gene are MGHDK and SYGVNS. The CDR3 nucleotides read TGTGCCAGCAGTGAGATACAGGGCACAGATACGCAGTATTTT. Residues: CASSEIQGTDTQYF.

The chain carries TRBV4-1 and TRBJ1-1; D might be TRBD1 (5 bases). Germline-derived CDR1 and CDR2 are MGHRA and YSYEKL. The CDR3 sequence is 15 residues long. V dropped 4 bases and J dropped 1 base, with 13 bases sitting between them. The CDR3 spells CASSPYTGENTEAFF. DNA for the CDR3: TGCGCCAGCAGCCCTTATACAGGCGAGAACACTGAAGCTTTCTTT.

In DNA form, the CDR3 reads TGTGCCAGCAGCGTAGCTCAGGGGAATGAAGCTTTCTTT. Protein: CASSVAQGNEAFF. The rearrangement joins TRBV9 to TRBJ1-1, with D perhaps matching TRBD1 (6 bases). The CDR3 covers 13 residues. CDR1 is SGDLS, CDR2 YYNGEE, per germline. The ends were cut back, 0 bases at V and 7 bases at J, with 10 bases in the middle.

This chain's CDR3 is CASRKPGQGYSNQPQHF. CDR3 coding DNA: TGTGCCAGCAGAAAACCGGGACAGGGGTATAGCAATCAGCCCCAGCATTTT. This chain connects TRBV19 to TRBJ1-5; TRBD1 matches 10 bases. V was clipped by 9 bases and J by 0 bases; unmatched bases: 11. Germline V gives CDR1 LNHDA, CDR2 SQIVND (reference sequence). The CDR3 runs 17 residues. The full variable domain, in which reference TRBV19 and TRBJ1-5 provide the parts outside the CDR3, is DGGITQSPKYLFRKEGQNVTLSCEQNLNHDAMYWYRQDPGQGLRLIYYSQIVNDFQKGDIAEGYSVSREKKESFPLTVTSAQKNPTAFYLCASRKPGQGYSNQPQHFGDGTRLSIL.

V gene TRBV19 combines with J gene TRBJ2-3, with a weak D call TRBD2 (6 bases). Trimming pared 3 bases from V and 3 bases from J, leaving 13 bases between. The V gene's germline CDR1 is LNHDA and CDR2 SQIVND (reference sequence). The CDR3 runs to 15 residues. As DNA, the CDR3 is TGTGCCAGTAGTATTGCGGGTCGGGGGACAGATACGCAGTATTTT. Translated: CASSIAGRGTDTQYF.

J is TRBJ2-5 and V is TRBV6-5; TRBD2 matches at 8 bases. The CDR3 consists of 15 residues. The germline V gene has CDR1 MNHEY and CDR2 SVGAGI. The junction had 4 bases not matched to a gene; V was cut back by 2 bases and J by 2 bases. CDR3 coding DNA: TGTGCCAGCAGTTACGGACTAGCATATCAAGAGACCCAGTACTTC. It yields the protein CASSYGLAYQETQYF.

This sequence joins TRBV7-2 and TRBJ2-2; TRBD2 matches at 7 bases. CDR1 SGHTA and CDR2 FQGNSA come from the germline V gene. V was clipped by 5 bases and J by 4 bases; unmatched bases: 10. This CDR3 has 16 amino acids. CDR3 DNA sequence: TGTGCCAGCAGCCTCCTCAGCGGGACCCCCACCGGGGAGCTGTTTTTT. Protein sequence: CASSLLSGTPTGELFF.

V usage is TRBV10-3 and J usage is TRBJ2-3; 10 nucleotides match TRBD2. The CDR3 is 15 residues long. Unmatched junction bases numbered 5, after V lost 3 bases and J lost 5 bases. Germline lookup yields CDR1 ENHRY and CDR2 SYGVKD. CDR3 region: CAISDSGGPIDTQYF. The CDR3, as DNA: TGTGCCATCAGTGATAGCGGGGGGCCGATAGATACGCAGTATTTT.

The V gene is TRBV5-4, the J gene TRBJ1-1, with 9 bases aligning to TRBD1. Germline V lookup: CDR1 SGHNT, CDR2 YYREEE (reference sequence). Trimming at V came to 0 bases and at J to 5 bases, leaving 8 bases not matched to a gene. CDR3 length: 16 amino acids. The CDR3 bases are TGTGCCAGCAGCTTGGACAGGGGGCGTAGTAATACTGAAGCTTTCTTT. Translation: CASSLDRGRSNTEAFF.

This chain uses TRBV11-2 with TRBJ2-2, with TRBD2 matching over 9 bases. The CDR3 is made up of 19 amino acids. Germline V gene sequence: CDR1 SGHAT, CDR2 FQNNGV. The J segment lost 2 bases and the V segment lost 4 bases, leaving 14 bases of the junction unmatched. CDR3: CASSYPDAGGAYNTGELFF. CDR3 bases: TGTGCCAGCAGCTACCCTGATGCGGGGGGGGCGTATAACACCGGGGAGCTGTTTTTT.

V gene TRBV5-1 combines with J gene TRBJ2-5; D possibly corresponds to TRBD2 (5 bases). Germline-derived CDR1 and CDR2 are SGHRS and YFSETQ. The CDR3 length is 15 residues. Trimming pared 3 bases from V and 3 bases from J, leaving 15 bases between. Here the CDR3 DNA reads TGCGCCAGCAGCTCCGGGATTCCCTGGGAAGAGACCCAGTACTTC. It yields the protein CASSSGIPWEETQYF.